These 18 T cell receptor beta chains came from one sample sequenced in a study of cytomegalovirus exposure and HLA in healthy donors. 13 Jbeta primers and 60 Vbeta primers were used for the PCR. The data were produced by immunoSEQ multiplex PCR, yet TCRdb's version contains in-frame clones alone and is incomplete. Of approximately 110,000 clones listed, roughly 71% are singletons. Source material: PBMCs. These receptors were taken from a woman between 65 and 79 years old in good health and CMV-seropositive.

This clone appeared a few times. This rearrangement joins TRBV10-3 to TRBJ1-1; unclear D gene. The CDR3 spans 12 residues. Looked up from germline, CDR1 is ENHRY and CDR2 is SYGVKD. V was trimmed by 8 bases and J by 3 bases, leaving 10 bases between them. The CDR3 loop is CAISQAYTEAFF. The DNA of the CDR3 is TGTGCCATCTCGCAAGCGTACACTGAAGCTTTCTTT.

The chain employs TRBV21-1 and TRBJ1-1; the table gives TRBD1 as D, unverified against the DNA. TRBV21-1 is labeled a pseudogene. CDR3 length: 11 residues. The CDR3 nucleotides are TGTGCCAGCACCCTGACAGGGGGAGCTTTCTTT. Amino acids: CASTLTGGAFF.

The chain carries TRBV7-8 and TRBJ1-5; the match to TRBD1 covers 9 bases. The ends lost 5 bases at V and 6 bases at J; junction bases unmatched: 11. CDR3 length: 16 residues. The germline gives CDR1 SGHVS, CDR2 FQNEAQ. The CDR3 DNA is TGTGCCAGCAGCCGACAGGGGGGGAAAAATTTTCAGCCCCAGCATTTT. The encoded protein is CASSRQGGKNFQPQHF.

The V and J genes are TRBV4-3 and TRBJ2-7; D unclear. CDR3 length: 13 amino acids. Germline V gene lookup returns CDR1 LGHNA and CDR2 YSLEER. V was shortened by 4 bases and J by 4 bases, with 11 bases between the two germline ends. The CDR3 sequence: CASSPSPPYEQYF. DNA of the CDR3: TGCGCCAGCAGCCCAAGCCCCCCTTACGAGCAGTACTTC.

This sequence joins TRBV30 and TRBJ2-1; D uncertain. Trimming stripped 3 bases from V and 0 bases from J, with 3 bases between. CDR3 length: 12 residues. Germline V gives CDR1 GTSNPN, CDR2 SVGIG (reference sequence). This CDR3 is CAWRYSYNEQFF. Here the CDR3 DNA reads TGTGCCTGGAGGTACTCCTACAATGAGCAGTTCTTC.

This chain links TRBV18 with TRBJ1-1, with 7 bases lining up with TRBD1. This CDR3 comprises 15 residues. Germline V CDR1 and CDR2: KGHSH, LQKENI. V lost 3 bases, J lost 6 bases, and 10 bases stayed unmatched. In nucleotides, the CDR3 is TGTGCCAGCTCACCTAGAACTGACAGGGTTGCTGAAGCTTTCTTT. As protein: CASSPRTDRVAEAFF. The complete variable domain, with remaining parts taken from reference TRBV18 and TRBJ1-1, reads NAGVMQNPRHLVRRRGQEARLRCSPMKGHSHVYWYRQLPEEGLKFMVYLQKENIIDESGMPKERFSAEFPKEGPSILRIQQVVRGDSAAYFCASSPRTDRVAEAFFGQGTRLTVV.

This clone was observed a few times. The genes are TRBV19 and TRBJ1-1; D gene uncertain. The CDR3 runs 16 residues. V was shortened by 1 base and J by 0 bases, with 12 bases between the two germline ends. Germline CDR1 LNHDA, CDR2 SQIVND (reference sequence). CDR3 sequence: CASSIADGVLNTEAFF. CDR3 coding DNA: TGTGCCAGTAGTATAGCAGACGGGGTTTTGAACACTGAAGCTTTCTTT. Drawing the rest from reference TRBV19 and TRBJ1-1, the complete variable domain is DGGITQSPKYLFRKEGQNVTLSCEQNLNHDAMYWYRQDPGQGLRLIYYSQIVNDFQKGDIAEGYSVSREKKESFPLTVTSAQKNPTAFYLCASSIADGVLNTEAFFGQGTRLTVV.

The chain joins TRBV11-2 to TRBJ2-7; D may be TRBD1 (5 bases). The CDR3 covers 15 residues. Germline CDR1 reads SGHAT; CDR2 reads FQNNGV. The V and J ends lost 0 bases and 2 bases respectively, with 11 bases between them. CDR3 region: CASSLEVRQTYEQYF. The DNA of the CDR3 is TGTGCCAGCAGCTTAGAAGTCAGACAGACCTACGAGCAGTACTTC.

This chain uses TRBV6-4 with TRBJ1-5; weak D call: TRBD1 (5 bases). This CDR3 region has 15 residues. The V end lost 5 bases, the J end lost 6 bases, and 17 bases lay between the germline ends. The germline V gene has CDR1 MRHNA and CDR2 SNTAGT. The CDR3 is CASSPPGGGRQPQHF. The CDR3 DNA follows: TGTGCCAGCAGTCCCCCCGGGGGAGGGCGTCAGCCCCAGCATTTT.

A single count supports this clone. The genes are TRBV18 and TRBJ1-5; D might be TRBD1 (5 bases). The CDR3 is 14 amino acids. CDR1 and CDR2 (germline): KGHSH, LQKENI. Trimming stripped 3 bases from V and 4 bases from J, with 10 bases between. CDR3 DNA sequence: TGTGCCAGCTCACCCTCACAGGAAAATCAGCCCCAGCATTTT. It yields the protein CASSPSQENQPQHF.

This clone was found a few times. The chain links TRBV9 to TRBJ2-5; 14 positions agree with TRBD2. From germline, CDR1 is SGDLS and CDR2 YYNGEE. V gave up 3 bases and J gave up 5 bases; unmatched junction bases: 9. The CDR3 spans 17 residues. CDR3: CASSDGTSGGGGETQYF. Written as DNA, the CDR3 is TGTGCCAGCAGCGACGGGACTAGCGGGGGAGGGGGGGAGACCCAGTACTTC.

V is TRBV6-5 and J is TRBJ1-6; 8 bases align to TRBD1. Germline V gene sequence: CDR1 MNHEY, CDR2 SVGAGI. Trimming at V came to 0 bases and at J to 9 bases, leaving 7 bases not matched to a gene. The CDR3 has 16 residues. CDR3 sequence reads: CASSYSGQGRISPLHF. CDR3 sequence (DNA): TGTGCCAGCAGTTACTCTGGACAGGGAAGGATTTCACCCCTCCACTTT.

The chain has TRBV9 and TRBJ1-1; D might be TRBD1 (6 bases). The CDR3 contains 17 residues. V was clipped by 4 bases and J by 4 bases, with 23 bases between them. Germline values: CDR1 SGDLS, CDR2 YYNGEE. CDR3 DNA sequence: TGTGCCAGCAGCCCACCTACGGGCGGGGGGCGAGCCACTGAAGCTTTCTTT. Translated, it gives CASSPPTGGGRATEAFF.

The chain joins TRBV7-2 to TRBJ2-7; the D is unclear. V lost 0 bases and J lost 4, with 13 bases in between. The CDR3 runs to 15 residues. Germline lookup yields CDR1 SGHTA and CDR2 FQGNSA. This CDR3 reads CASSLASGELYEQYF. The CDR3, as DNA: TGTGCCAGCAGCTTAGCGTCAGGTGAACTTTACGAGCAGTACTTC. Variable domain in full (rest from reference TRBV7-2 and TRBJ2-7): GAGVSQSPSNKVTEKGKDVELRCDPISGHTALYWYRQSLGQGLEFLIYFQGNSAPDKSGLPSDRFSAERTGGSVSTLTIQRTQQEDSAVYLCASSLASGELYEQYFGPGTRLTVT.

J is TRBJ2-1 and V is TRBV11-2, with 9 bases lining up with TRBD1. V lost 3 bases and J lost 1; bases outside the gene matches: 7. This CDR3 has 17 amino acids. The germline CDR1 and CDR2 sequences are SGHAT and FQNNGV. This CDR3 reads CASSFTGTGSSYNEQFF. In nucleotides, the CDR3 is TGTGCCAGCAGCTTTACCGGGACAGGGTCGTCCTACAATGAGCAGTTCTTC.

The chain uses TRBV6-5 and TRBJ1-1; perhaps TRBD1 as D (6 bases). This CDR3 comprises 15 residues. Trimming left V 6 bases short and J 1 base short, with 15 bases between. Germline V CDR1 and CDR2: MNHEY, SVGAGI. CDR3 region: CASRQGVTSNTEAFF. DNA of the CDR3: TGTGCCAGCAGACAGGGTGTAACTTCGAACACTGAAGCTTTCTTT.

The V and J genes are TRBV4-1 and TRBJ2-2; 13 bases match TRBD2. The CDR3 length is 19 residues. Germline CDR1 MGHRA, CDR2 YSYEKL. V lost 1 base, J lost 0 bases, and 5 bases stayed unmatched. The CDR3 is CASSQGSGLAGSNTGELFF. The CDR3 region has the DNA TGCGCCAGCAGCCAAGGCTCGGGACTAGCGGGATCGAACACCGGGGAGCTGTTTTTT.

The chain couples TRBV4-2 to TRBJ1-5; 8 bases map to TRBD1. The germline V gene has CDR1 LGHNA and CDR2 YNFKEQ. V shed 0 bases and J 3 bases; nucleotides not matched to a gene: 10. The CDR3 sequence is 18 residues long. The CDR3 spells CASSQEGTGSANNQPQHF. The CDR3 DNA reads TGTGCCAGCAGCCAAGAAGGGACAGGTTCTGCTAACAATCAGCCCCAGCATTTT.